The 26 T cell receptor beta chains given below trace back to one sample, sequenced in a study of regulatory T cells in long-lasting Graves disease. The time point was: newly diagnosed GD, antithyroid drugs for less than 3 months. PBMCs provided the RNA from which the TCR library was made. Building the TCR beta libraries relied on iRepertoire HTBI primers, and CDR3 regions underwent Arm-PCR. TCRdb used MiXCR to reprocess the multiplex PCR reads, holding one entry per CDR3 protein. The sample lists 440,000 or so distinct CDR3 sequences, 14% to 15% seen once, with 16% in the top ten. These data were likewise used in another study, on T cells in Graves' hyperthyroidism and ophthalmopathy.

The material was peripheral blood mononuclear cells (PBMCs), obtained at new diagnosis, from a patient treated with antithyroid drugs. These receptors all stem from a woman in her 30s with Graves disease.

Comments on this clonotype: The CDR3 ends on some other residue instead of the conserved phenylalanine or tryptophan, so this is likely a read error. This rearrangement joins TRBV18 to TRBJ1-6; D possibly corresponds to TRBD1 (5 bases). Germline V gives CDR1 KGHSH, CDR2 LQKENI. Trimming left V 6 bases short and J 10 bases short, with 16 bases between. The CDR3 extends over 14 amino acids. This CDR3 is CASSHLGEESPLHS. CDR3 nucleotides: TGTGCCAGCTCGCACCTGGGGGAAGAGTCACCCCTCCACTCT.

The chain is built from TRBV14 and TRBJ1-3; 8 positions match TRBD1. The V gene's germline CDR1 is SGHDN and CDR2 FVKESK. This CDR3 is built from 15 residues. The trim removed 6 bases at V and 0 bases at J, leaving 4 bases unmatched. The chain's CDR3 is CASSNRGSSGNTIYF. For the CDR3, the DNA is TGTGCCAGCAGTAACAGGGGGTCCTCTGGAAACACCATATATTTT.

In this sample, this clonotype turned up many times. DNA of the CDR3: TGTGCCAGCAGCCAAGTCGGGGCTACGGGCACAGATACGCAGTATTTT. As protein: CASSQVGATGTDTQYF. The genes are TRBV14 and TRBJ2-3; D may match TRBD1 or TRBD2 (5 bases each). The CDR3 has 16 residues. Germline V gives CDR1 SGHDN, CDR2 FVKESK. V lost 1 base, J lost 1 base, and 12 bases lay in between.

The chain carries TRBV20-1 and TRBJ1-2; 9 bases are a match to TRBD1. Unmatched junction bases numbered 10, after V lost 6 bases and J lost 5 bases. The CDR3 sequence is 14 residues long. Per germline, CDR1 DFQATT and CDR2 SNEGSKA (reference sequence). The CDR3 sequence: CSAYHRDRVYGYTF. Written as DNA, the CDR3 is TGCAGTGCATATCACCGGGACAGGGTGTATGGCTACACCTTC.

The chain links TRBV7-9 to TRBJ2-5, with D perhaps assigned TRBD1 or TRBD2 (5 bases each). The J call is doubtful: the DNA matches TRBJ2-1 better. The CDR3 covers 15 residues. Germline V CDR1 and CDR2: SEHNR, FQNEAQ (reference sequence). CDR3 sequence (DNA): TGTGCCAGCAGCCTCATGGTGGGGGTATCCTACGAGCAGTTCTTC. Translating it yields CASSLMVGVSYEQFF.

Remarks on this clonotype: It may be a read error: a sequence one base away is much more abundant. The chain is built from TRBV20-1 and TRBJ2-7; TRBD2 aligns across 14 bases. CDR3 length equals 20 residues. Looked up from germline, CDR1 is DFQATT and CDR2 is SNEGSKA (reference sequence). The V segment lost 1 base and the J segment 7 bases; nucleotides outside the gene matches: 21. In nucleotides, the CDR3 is TGCAGTGCTAGAGTGGTGTGCGGGACTAGCGGGAGACGGGGGGGTGGAGAGCAGTACTTC. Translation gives CSARVVCGTSGRRGGGEQYF.

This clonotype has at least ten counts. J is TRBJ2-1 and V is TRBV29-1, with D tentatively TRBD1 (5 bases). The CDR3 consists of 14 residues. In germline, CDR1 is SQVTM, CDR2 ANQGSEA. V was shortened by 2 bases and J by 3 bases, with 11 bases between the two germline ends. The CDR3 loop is CSVELDSNYNEQFF. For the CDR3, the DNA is TGCAGCGTTGAATTAGACAGTAACTACAATGAGCAGTTCTTC.

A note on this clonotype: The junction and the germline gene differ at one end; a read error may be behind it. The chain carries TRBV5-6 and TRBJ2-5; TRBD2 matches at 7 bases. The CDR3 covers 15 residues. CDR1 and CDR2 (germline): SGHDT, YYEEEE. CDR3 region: CVSSAGDGGGETQYF. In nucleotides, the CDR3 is TGTGTCAGCAGCGCCGGGGATGGGGGGGGAGAGACCCAGTACTTC.

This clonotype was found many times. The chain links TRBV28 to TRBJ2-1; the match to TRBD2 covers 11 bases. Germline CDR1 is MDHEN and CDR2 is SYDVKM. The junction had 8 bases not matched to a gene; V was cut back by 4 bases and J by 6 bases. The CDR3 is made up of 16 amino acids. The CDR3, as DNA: TGTGCCAGCAGTTCCCCCACTAGCGGGAGTGGCAATGAGCAGTTCTTC. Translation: CASSSPTSGSGNEQFF.

The CDR3 loop reads CASSSRAPGQGNEQYF. Written as DNA, the CDR3 is TGTGCCAGCAGCTCAAGGGCCCCGGGACAGGGCAACGAGCAGTACTTC. This rearrangement joins TRBV7-8 to TRBJ2-7, with 9 bases identical to TRBD1. This CDR3 is built from 16 residues. The V and J ends lost 4 bases and 5 bases, in that order; junction bases with no gene match: 12. Germline V gene sequence: CDR1 SGHVS, CDR2 FQNEAQ.

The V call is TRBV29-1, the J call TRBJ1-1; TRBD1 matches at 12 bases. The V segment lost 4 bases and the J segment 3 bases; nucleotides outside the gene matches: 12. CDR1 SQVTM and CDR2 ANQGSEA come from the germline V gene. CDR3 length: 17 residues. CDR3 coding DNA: TGCAGCGTTGCCGTTCCCGGGACAGGGGGCTTGTACACTGAAGCTTTCTTT. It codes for CSVAVPGTGGLYTEAFF.

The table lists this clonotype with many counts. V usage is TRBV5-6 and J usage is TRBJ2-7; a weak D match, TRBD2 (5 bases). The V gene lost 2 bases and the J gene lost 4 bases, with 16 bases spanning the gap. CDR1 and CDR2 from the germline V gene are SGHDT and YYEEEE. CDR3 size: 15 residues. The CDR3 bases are TGTGCCAGCAGCTTTATCTGGACTCAATCGTACGAGCAGTACTTC. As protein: CASSFIWTQSYEQYF.

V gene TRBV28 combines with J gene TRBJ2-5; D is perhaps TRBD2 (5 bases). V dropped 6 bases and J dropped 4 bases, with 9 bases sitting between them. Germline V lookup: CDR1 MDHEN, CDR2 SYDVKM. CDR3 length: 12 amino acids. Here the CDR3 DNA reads TGTGCCAGCAGACTACTAGGAGAGACCCAGTACTTC. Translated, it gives CASRLLGETQYF. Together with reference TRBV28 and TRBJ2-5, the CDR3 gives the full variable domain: DVKVTQSSRYLVKRTGEKVFLECVQDMDHENMFWYRQDPGLGLRLIYFSYDVKMKEKGDIPEGYSVSREKKERFSLILESASTNQTSMYLCASRLLGETQYFGPGTRLLVL.

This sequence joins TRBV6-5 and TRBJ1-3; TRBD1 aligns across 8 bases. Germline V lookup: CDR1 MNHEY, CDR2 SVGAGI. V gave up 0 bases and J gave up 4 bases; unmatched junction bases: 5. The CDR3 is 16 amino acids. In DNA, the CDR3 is TGTGCCAGCAGTTACTCGGGCCGGACAGGGGGAAACACCATATATTTT. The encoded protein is CASSYSGRTGGNTIYF.

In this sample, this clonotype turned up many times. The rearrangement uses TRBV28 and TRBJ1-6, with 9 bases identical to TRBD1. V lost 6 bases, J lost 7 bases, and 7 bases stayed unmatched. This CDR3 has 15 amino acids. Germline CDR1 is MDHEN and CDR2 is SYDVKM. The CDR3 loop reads CASSPGTGRNSPLHF. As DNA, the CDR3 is TGTGCCAGCAGCCCAGGGACAGGGAGGAATTCACCCCTCCACTTT.

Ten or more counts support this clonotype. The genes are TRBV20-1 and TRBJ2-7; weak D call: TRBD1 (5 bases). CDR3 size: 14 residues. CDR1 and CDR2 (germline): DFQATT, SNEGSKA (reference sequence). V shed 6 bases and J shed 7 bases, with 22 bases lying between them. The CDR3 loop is CSADLTALSGEQYF. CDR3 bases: TGCAGTGCCGATCTCACCGCGCTTTCAGGGGAGCAGTACTTC.

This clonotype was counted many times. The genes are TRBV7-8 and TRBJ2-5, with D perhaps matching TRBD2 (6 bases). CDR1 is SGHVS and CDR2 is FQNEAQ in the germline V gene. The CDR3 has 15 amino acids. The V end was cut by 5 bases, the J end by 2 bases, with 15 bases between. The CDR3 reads CASSPPGGPQETQYF. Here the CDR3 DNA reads TGTGCCAGCAGCCCCCCCGGGGGTCCTCAAGAGACCCAGTACTTC.

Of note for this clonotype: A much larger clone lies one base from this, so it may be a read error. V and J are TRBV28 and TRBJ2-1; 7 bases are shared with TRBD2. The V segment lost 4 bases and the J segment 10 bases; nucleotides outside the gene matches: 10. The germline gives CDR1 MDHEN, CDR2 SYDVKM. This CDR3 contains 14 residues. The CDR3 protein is CASSSGGSSYEQFF. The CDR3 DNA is TGTGCCAGCAGTTCGGGCGGGAGCTCCTACGAGCAGTTCTTC.

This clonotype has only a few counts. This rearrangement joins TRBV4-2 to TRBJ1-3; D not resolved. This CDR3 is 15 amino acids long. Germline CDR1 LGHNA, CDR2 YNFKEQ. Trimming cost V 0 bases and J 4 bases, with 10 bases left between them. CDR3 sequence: CASSQDGEDGNTIYF. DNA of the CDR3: TGTGCCAGCAGCCAAGATGGGGAGGACGGAAACACCATATATTTT.

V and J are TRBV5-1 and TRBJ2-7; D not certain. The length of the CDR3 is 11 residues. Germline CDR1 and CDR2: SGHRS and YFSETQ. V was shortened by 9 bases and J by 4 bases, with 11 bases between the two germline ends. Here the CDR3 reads CANSSGYEQYF. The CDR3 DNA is TGCGCCAACAGTTCGGGTTACGAGCAGTACTTC.

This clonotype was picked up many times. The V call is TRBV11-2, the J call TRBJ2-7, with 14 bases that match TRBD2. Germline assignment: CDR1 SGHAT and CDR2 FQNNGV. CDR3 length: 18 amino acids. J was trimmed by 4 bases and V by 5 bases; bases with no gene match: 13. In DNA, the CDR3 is TGTGCCAGCAGCCTTCGACTAGCGGGAGGGCGGCGGTTATACGAGCAGTACTTC. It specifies CASSLRLAGGRRLYEQYF.

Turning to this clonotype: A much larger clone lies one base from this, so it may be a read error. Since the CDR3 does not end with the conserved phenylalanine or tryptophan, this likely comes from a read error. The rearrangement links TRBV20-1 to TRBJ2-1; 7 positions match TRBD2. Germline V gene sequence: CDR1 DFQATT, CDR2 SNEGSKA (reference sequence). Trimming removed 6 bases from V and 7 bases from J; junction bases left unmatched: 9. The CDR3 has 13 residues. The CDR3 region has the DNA TGCAGTGCCCCCCGTCGAGCGGGAAATGAGCAGTTCTCC. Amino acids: CSAPRRAGNEQFS.

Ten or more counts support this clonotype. DNA of the CDR3: TGTGCCAGCAGTGATAATACAGGGGGGACCCAGTACTTC. Its translation: CASSDNTGGTQYF. The chain joins TRBV6-2 or TRBV6-3 to TRBJ2-5; 8 nucleotides match TRBD1. The CDR3 length is 13 residues. Germline-derived CDR1 and CDR2 are MNHEY and SVGEGT. Trimming removed 5 bases from V and 7 bases from J; junction bases left unmatched: 6.

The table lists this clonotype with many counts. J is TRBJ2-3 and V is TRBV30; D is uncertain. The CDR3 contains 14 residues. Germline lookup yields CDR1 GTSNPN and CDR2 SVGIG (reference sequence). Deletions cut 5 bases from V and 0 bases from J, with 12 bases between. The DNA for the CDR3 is TGTGCCTGGGGGGAATCTATGAGCACAGATACGCAGTATTTT. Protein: CAWGESMSTDTQYF.

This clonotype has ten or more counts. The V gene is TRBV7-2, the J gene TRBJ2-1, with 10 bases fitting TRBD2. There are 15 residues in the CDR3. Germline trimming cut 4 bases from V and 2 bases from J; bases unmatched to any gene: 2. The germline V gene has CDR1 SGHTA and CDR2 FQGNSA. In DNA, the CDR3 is TGTGCCAGCAGCTCGGGACTAGCGCCCTACAATGAGCAGTTCTTC. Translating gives CASSSGLAPYNEQFF.

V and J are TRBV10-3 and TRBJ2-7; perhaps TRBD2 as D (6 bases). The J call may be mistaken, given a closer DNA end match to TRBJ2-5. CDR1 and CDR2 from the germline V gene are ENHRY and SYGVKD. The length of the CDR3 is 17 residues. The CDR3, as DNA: TGTGCCATCAGTGAGTCGAGCACGGAGGGGCAGGCGCGGACCCAGTACTTC. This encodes CAISESSTEGQARTQYF.